The 26 T cell receptor beta chains below all came from one sample that was sequenced in a study of shared clonotypes between healthy human individuals. This table comes from immunoSEQ multiplex PCR, and its TCRdb copy is limited to in-frame clones, with some not included. This repertoire shows more than 550,000 clones, about 90% found once; its top ten account for about 34%. Sequencing input: memory CD8+ T cells from PBMCs. Subset defined: CD45RO+ cells pooled with CCR7-negative TemRA cells. These receptors were collected from a man aged 18 to 30 in good health. Some clones in this sample may be carry-over from other donors' samples.

The chain recombines TRBV27 with TRBJ1-5; 7 nucleotides line up with TRBD1. The junction had 9 bases not matched to a gene; V was cut back by 5 bases and J by 5 bases. CDR1 is MNHEY and CDR2 is SMNVEV in the germline V gene (reference sequence). This CDR3 is built from 15 residues. CDR3 region: CASSAWGTVHQPQHF. In DNA, the CDR3 is TGTGCCAGCAGTGCATGGGGGACAGTACATCAGCCCCAGCATTTT.

The chain carries TRBV4-1 and TRBJ2-7, with D uncertain. Germline V gives CDR1 MGHRA, CDR2 YSYEKL. The CDR3 has 13 residues. V lost 5 bases, J lost 5 bases, and 13 bases lay in between. The CDR3 nucleotides are TGCGCCAGCAGCTTGGCCGGGTCTGACGAGCAGTACTTC. This translates into CASSLAGSDEQYF.

The J gene is TRBJ2-7, the V gene TRBV21-1; the table's D call, TRBD2, was not checked against the DNA. TRBV21-1 is tagged as a pseudogene. This CDR3 has 16 residues. CDR3 in DNA: TGTGCCAGCCCCCGAGGGACTAGCGGGACTTACTACGAGCAGTACTTC. Amino acids: CASPRGTSGTYYEQYF.

The chain has TRBV15 and TRBJ2-7; no definite D call. CDR1 and CDR2 from the germline V gene are LNHNV and YYDKDF (reference sequence). Trimming stripped 0 bases from V and 0 bases from J, with 18 bases between. CDR3 length: 18 residues. In DNA, the CDR3 is TGTGCCACCAGCAGAGATCCATGGGGTGGATCTTCCTCCTACGAGCAGTACTTC. It yields the protein CATSRDPWGGSSSYEQYF.

J is TRBJ2-5 and V is TRBV11-3; a possible D gene is TRBD2 (5 bases). The CDR3 contains 13 residues. CDR1 is SGHNT and CDR2 is YENEEA in the germline V gene. V lost 4 bases and J lost 5, with 11 bases in between. CDR3 DNA sequence: TGTGCCAGCAGCTCTGGGCCGGGGGAGACCCAGTACTTC. Protein product: CASSSGPGETQYF.

The chain couples TRBV7-9 to TRBJ2-7; tentative D call: TRBD1 (6 bases). Trimming took 8 bases from V and 4 from J, leaving 9 bases between them. The CDR3 runs to 11 residues. The V gene's germline CDR1 is SEHNR and CDR2 FQNEAQ (reference sequence). The CDR3 loop reads CASGDTYEQYF. The CDR3 coding sequence is TGTGCCAGCGGGGACACATACGAGCAGTACTTC. The complete variable domain, with remaining parts taken from reference TRBV7-9 and TRBJ2-7, reads DTGVSQNPRHKITKRGQNVTFRCDPISEHNRLYWYRQTLGQGPEFLTYFQNEAQLEKSRLLSDRFSAERPKGSFSTLEIQRTEQGDSAMYLCASGDTYEQYFGPGTRLTVT.

This clone has only one observation. This chain uses TRBV14 with TRBJ2-7; D is perhaps TRBD2 (6 bases). Deletions cut 0 bases from V and 4 bases from J, with 13 bases between. The length of the CDR3 is 15 residues. CDR1 is SGHDN, CDR2 FVKESK, per germline. The CDR3 DNA is TGTGCCAGCAGCCAAGATTGGGGACTTTATTACGAGCAGTACTTC. Amino acid sequence: CASSQDWGLYYEQYF.

The chain links TRBV2 to TRBJ2-5; the match to TRBD2 covers 7 bases. Germline V gene data show CDR1 as SNHLY and CDR2 as FYNNEI. The CDR3 is 15 amino acids. The V gene end was trimmed by 5 bases and the J gene end by 0 bases; junction bases not matched to a gene: 6. The CDR3 reads CASSILAPYQETQYF. CDR3 coding DNA: TGTGCCAGCAGTATACTAGCGCCCTACCAAGAGACCCAGTACTTC.

The chain couples TRBV4-2 to TRBJ2-3, with 10 bases fitting TRBD1. The V and J ends lost 4 bases and 6 bases, in that order; junction bases with no gene match: 13. In germline, CDR1 is LGHNA, CDR2 YNFKEQ. The CDR3 runs to 17 residues. As DNA, the CDR3 is TGTGCCAGCAGCCCCCCGTGGGGGGACAGGGGTCACGATACGCAGTATTTT. This gives the protein CASSPPWGDRGHDTQYF.

This sequence joins TRBV7-6 and TRBJ2-2, with unresolved D. V lost 2 bases to trimming and J lost 1 base, with 17 bases between them. CDR1 SGHVS and CDR2 FNYEAQ come from the germline V gene. The CDR3 loop spans 18 amino acids. The CDR3 DNA reads as TGTGCCAGCAGCTTATCCACTGCCTTGGGGTGGAACACCGGGGAGCTGTTTTTT. Protein product: CASSLSTALGWNTGELFF.

The V call is TRBV2, the J call TRBJ2-3, with D maybe TRBD2 (6 bases). Germline V CDR1 and CDR2: SNHLY, FYNNEI. Trimming stripped 10 bases from V and 1 base from J, with 15 bases between. CDR3 length: 14 residues. The CDR3 DNA sequence: TGTGCCACCGCTCGGGAGACTCGCACAGATACGCAGTATTTT. Amino acids: CATARETRTDTQYF. The complete variable domain, with remaining parts taken from reference TRBV2 and TRBJ2-3, reads EPEVTQTPSHQVTQMGQEVILRCVPISNHLYFYWYRQILGQKVEFLVSFYNNEISEKSEIFDDQFSVERPDGSNFTLKIRSTKLEDSAMYFCATARETRTDTQYFGPGTRLTVL.

In the case of this clone: This same CDR3 is encoded by further DNA sequences in the sample. The rearrangement uses TRBV7-9 and TRBJ1-2; D ambiguous. This CDR3 contains 14 residues. The ends were cut back, 1 base at V and 1 base at J, with 7 bases in the middle. CDR1 and CDR2 from the germline V gene are SEHNR and FQNEAQ (reference sequence). The CDR3 coding sequence is TGTGCCAGCAGCTTAGTTGACGGTAACTATGGCTACACCTTC. It encodes CASSLVDGNYGYTF.

The CDR3 region is CASSLTDFRGYEQYF. CDR3 coding DNA: TGTGCCAGCAGCCTCACGGACTTCCGTGGCTACGAGCAGTACTTC. The rearrangement uses TRBV7-6 and TRBJ2-7; TRBD2 might be the D (5 bases). Per the germline V gene, CDR1 is SGHVS and CDR2 is FNYEAQ. CDR3 size: 15 residues. The V end lost 5 bases, the J end lost 3 bases, and 17 bases lay between the germline ends.

The chain joins TRBV9 to TRBJ2-7, with a possible D match to TRBD2 (5 bases). Trimming removed 2 bases at V and 2 bases at J, with 14 bases between. Germline CDR1 is SGDLS and CDR2 is YYNGEE. The CDR3 loop spans 15 amino acids. The CDR3 DNA sequence: TGTGCCAGCAGCGTTGGAGCGGCCGGGACCTACGAGCAGTACTTC. Translating gives CASSVGAAGTYEQYF.

The CDR3 DNA reads TGTGCCAGCCGTGAAGGGGACGAGCAGTACTTC. Its protein is CASREGDEQYF. The V and J genes are TRBV7-9 and TRBJ2-7; possibly TRBD1 for D (5 bases). Germline V CDR1 and CDR2: SEHNR, FQNEAQ (reference sequence). V was shortened by 8 bases and J by 5 bases, with 10 bases between the two germline ends. The CDR3 extends over 11 amino acids.

The chain joins TRBV10-3 to TRBJ2-7; 16 bases match TRBD2. The CDR3 runs to 21 residues. V was pared by 2 bases and J by 5 bases, with 18 bases of the junction left unmatched. Germline assignment: CDR1 ENHRY and CDR2 SYGVKD. The CDR3 spells CAISERGPGLAGGPSGNEQYF. DNA for the CDR3: TGTGCCATCAGTGAGCGGGGACCGGGACTAGCGGGAGGGCCCTCGGGAAACGAGCAGTACTTC.

The chain carries TRBV5-1 and TRBJ2-3; 8 bases are a match to TRBD2. The CDR3 length is 17 residues. CDR1 and CDR2 from the germline V gene are SGHRS and YFSETQ. V gave up 0 bases and J gave up 3 bases; unmatched junction bases: 9. CDR3 sequence reads: CASSLAVASGRTDTQYF. The CDR3 region has the DNA TGCGCCAGCAGCTTGGCCGTCGCTAGCGGGCGGACAGATACGCAGTATTTT.

The chain has TRBV27 and TRBJ2-3; 9 nucleotides agree with TRBD2. This CDR3 is built from 16 residues. V lost 8 bases and J lost 2; bases outside the gene matches: 11. The germline gives CDR1 MNHEY, CDR2 SMNVEV (reference sequence). CDR3 protein: CASSSGLAGITDTQYF. In DNA, the CDR3 is TGTGCCAGCTCCTCCGGGCTAGCGGGAATCACAGATACGCAGTATTTT.

J is TRBJ2-1 and V is TRBV29-1; 7 bases map to TRBD2. Per the germline V gene, CDR1 is SQVTM and CDR2 is ANQGSEA. J lost 6 bases, V lost 3 bases, and 14 bases had no gene match. The CDR3 covers 16 residues. CDR3 DNA sequence: TGCAGCGTTGACGGACTAGTAGTAGGCATACCCAATGAGCAGTTCTTC. It is translated as CSVDGLVVGIPNEQFF.

J is TRBJ2-7 and V is TRBV10-2; 11 nucleotides align to TRBD1. V gave up 4 bases and J gave up 4 bases; unmatched junction bases: 6. Germline V gene sequence: CDR1 WSHSY, CDR2 SAAADI. This CDR3 spans 15 amino acids. The CDR3 reads CASSVGTGGLYEQYF. Written as DNA, the CDR3 is TGCGCCAGCAGTGTTGGGACAGGGGGTTTGTACGAGCAGTACTTC.

V is TRBV30 and J is TRBJ1-1; D call uncertain. This CDR3 comprises 12 residues. The V end was cut by 5 bases, the J end by 0 bases, with 7 bases between. The germline V gene has CDR1 GTSNPN and CDR2 SVGIG (reference sequence). CDR3 bases: TGTGCCTGGTCAAGTCTGAACACTGAAGCTTTCTTT. Translating it yields CAWSSLNTEAFF.

J is TRBJ2-1 and V is TRBV19, with D hard to call. The germline V and J ends were trimmed by 5 bases and 0 bases, with 11 bases remaining between them. Per the germline V gene, CDR1 is LNHDA and CDR2 is SQIVND (reference sequence). The CDR3 covers 15 residues. CDR3 in amino acids: CASSWSTASYNEQFF. CDR3 DNA: TGTGCCAGTAGTTGGAGTACAGCCTCCTACAATGAGCAGTTCTTC. Full variable domain (remainder filled in from reference TRBV19 and TRBJ2-1): DGGITQSPKYLFRKEGQNVTLSCEQNLNHDAMYWYRQDPGQGLRLIYYSQIVNDFQKGDIAEGYSVSREKKESFPLTVTSAQKNPTAFYLCASSWSTASYNEQFFGPGTRLTVL.

The chain joins TRBV5-1 to TRBJ2-1; maybe TRBD1 (6 bases). CDR1 and CDR2 (germline): SGHRS, YFSETQ. The CDR3 spans 16 residues. V was cut by 0 bases and J by 7 bases, with 17 bases left in between. CDR3 residues: CASSLDGGRGRNEQFF. The CDR3 coding sequence is TGCGCCAGCAGCTTGGACGGTGGCAGGGGAAGGAATGAGCAGTTCTTC.

The rearrangement joins TRBV25-1 to TRBJ1-1, with a weak D call TRBD1 (5 bases). The CDR3 sequence is 14 residues long. Deletions cut 5 bases from V and 7 bases from J, with 17 bases between. The V gene's germline CDR1 is MGHDK and CDR2 SYGVNS. CDR3 DNA: TGTGCCAGCAGTCACCTCGGACAATGGGGTGAAGCTTTCTTT. Protein: CASSHLGQWGEAFF.

The genes are TRBV6-6 and TRBJ2-1, with D possibly called TRBD1 or TRBD2 (5 bases each). Trimming stripped 4 bases from V and 10 bases from J, with 8 bases between. Germline assignment: CDR1 MNHNY and CDR2 SVGAGI (reference sequence). The CDR3 is 11 residues long. The CDR3 DNA sequence: TGTGCCAGCAGTTCGGGGCTGGAGCAGTTCTTC. Translating it yields CASSSGLEQFF.

The chain uses TRBV27 and TRBJ2-7; unclear D gene. Trimming took off 2 bases at V and 1 base at J, with 6 bases between the two ends. This CDR3 contains 13 residues. The germline V gene has CDR1 MNHEY and CDR2 SMNVEV (reference sequence). The CDR3 sequence: CASSLRTSYEQYF. Here the CDR3 DNA reads TGTGCCAGCAGTTTACGGACGTCCTACGAGCAGTACTTC.